These 19 T cell receptor beta chains share one sample of origin, sequenced in a study of T-cell reconstitution after alpha-beta-depleted transplantation in children. During its preparation, the TCRbeta library received unique molecular identifiers. TCRdb recomputed calls from the PCR reads with MiXCR, one row per CDR3 protein. The sample yields some 280,000 distinct CDR3 sequences, 9.9% seen once. The sequenced sample was PBMCs from the stem cell graft donor, obtained from the stem cell graft. These receptors originate from a human donor who donated a stem cell graft to a child with SCID.

This sequence joins TRBV29-1 and TRBJ1-1; D is undetermined. This CDR3 has 12 residues. Germline CDR1 reads SQVTM; CDR2 reads ANQGSEA. Trimming removed 8 bases at V and 0 bases at J, with 10 bases between. The CDR3 sequence is CSQMVMNTEAFF. The CDR3 nucleotides are TGCAGCCAAATGGTAATGAACACTGAAGCTTTCTTT.

The chain couples TRBV11-2 to TRBJ1-5; D possibly corresponds to TRBD1 (6 bases). Germline lookup yields CDR1 SGHAT and CDR2 FQNNGV. V was shortened by 4 bases and J by 4 bases, with 8 bases between the two germline ends. This CDR3 has 13 amino acids. The CDR3, as DNA: TGTGCCAGCAGCTCAGGGGTTAATCAGCCCCAGCATTTT. It specifies CASSSGVNQPQHF.

The sample holds a few counts of this clonotype. This chain uses TRBV11-2 with TRBJ2-1, with TRBD1 matching over 9 bases. The V segment lost 2 bases and the J segment 4 bases; nucleotides outside the gene matches: 3. Germline V lookup: CDR1 SGHAT, CDR2 FQNNGV. This CDR3 is built from 15 residues. Written as DNA, the CDR3 is TGTGCCAGCAGCTTATTGGGACAGGGATACAATGAGCAGTTCTTC. This gives the protein CASSLLGQGYNEQFF.

V usage is TRBV29-1 and J usage is TRBJ2-1; 9 nucleotides align to TRBD1. With V trimmed by 0 bases and J by 2 bases, 2 bases remained unmatched. This CDR3 has 15 amino acids. Germline lookup yields CDR1 SQVTM and CDR2 ANQGSEA. The CDR3 region has the DNA TGCAGCGTTGAAGATACAGGGGGCCCCTACAATGAGCAGTTCTTC. Protein product: CSVEDTGGPYNEQFF.

This clonotype was counted many times. The chain couples TRBV20-1 to TRBJ2-3; D remains ambiguous. This CDR3 has 13 residues. In germline, CDR1 is DFQATT, CDR2 SNEGSKA (reference sequence). Trimming took off 4 bases at V and 0 bases at J, with 8 bases between the two ends. The CDR3 region is CSATTRSTDTQYF. The CDR3 DNA reads as TGCAGTGCTACTACACGTAGCACAGATACGCAGTATTTT.

A few counts support this clonotype. V usage is TRBV7-9 and J usage is TRBJ1-6; D gene uncertain. The germline gives CDR1 SEHNR, CDR2 FQNEAQ (reference sequence). V was cut by 5 bases and J by 5 bases, with 4 bases left in between. The CDR3 has 12 amino acids. The CDR3 is CASSPDNSPLHF. CDR3 sequence (DNA): TGTGCCAGCAGCCCTGATAATTCACCCCTCCACTTT. Supplemented by reference TRBV7-9 and TRBJ1-6, the full variable domain reads DTGVSQNPRHKITKRGQNVTFRCDPISEHNRLYWYRQTLGQGPEFLTYFQNEAQLEKSRLLSDRFSAERPKGSFSTLEIQRTEQGDSAMYLCASSPDNSPLHFGNGTRLTVT.

The chain is built from TRBV7-2 and TRBJ2-3; D remains unclear. Germline V gene data show CDR1 as SGHTA and CDR2 as FQGNSA. Trimming removed 2 bases from V and 4 bases from J, with 4 bases in between. The CDR3 runs 12 residues. In nucleotides, the CDR3 is TGTGCCAGCAGCTTAACCCCAGATACGCAGTATTTT. Its translation: CASSLTPDTQYF. Using reference TRBV7-2 and TRBJ2-3 for the parts outside the CDR3, the full variable domain is GAGVSQSPSNKVTEKGKDVELRCDPISGHTALYWYRQSLGQGLEFLIYFQGNSAPDKSGLPSDRFSAERTGGSVSTLTIQRTQQEDSAVYLCASSLTPDTQYFGPGTRLTVL.

This clonotype was counted between two and nine times. The V gene is TRBV20-1, the J gene TRBJ2-3; no definite D call. Between the trimmed V and J ends, which lost 4 bases and 0 bases, there was a span of 5 bases. The CDR3 sequence is 12 residues long. Germline-derived CDR1 and CDR2 are DFQATT and SNEGSKA (reference sequence). The DNA of the CDR3 is TGCAGTGCTATAACTAGCACAGATACGCAGTATTTT. Its protein is CSAITSTDTQYF.

The chain recombines TRBV7-8 with TRBJ1-1; D might be TRBD1 (5 bases). This CDR3 has 12 residues. Germline values: CDR1 SGHVS, CDR2 FQNEAQ. Trimming took 5 bases from V and 11 from J, leaving 15 bases between them. The CDR3 reads CASSALVGDAFF. DNA of the CDR3: TGTGCCAGCAGCGCCCTAGTTGGGGACGCTTTCTTT.

This clonotype was seen more than once but under ten times. The gene calls are TRBV10-3 and TRBJ2-1; unclear D gene. The germline V and J ends were trimmed by 11 bases and 4 bases, with 18 bases remaining between them. CDR1 is ENHRY and CDR2 is SYGVKD in the germline V gene. The CDR3 loop spans 14 amino acids. Here the CDR3 DNA reads TGTGCCTCCGGTCCCGATGGGGTTTACAATGAGCAGTTCTTC. Translated, it gives CASGPDGVYNEQFF.

This clonotype was observed a few times. The V and J genes are TRBV29-1 and TRBJ2-7; 13 nucleotides align to TRBD2. Germline V gene sequence: CDR1 SQVTM, CDR2 ANQGSEA. Unmatched junction bases numbered 5, after V lost 6 bases and J lost 3 bases. The CDR3 totals 14 residues. CDR3 residues: CSVYGLAGVYEQYF. CDR3 nucleotide sequence: TGCAGCGTGTATGGACTAGCGGGAGTCTACGAGCAGTACTTC.

The V and J genes are TRBV7-8 and TRBJ2-7; D ambiguous. The CDR3 sequence is 11 residues long. The germline V and J ends were trimmed by 5 bases and 6 bases, with 8 bases remaining between them. CDR1 SGHVS and CDR2 FQNEAQ come from the germline V gene. CDR3 residues: CASSGLSEQYF. CDR3 sequence (DNA): TGTGCCAGCAGCGGATTAAGCGAGCAGTACTTC.

This clonotype was found a few times. The chain carries TRBV12-3 or TRBV12-4 and TRBJ2-5, with 8 bases aligning to TRBD2. V lost 3 bases, J lost 5 bases, and 8 bases stayed unmatched. This CDR3 has 15 residues. The DNA for the CDR3 is TGTGCCAGCAGTTTTTTGCGGGGGGCCGAGGAGACCCAGTACTTC. Encoded protein: CASSFLRGAEETQYF.

This chain connects TRBV9 to TRBJ1-1, with TRBD1 as a possible D gene (5 bases). Per the germline V gene, CDR1 is SGDLS and CDR2 is YYNGEE. Trimming pared 0 bases from V and 0 bases from J, leaving 15 bases between. This CDR3 has 17 amino acids. The DNA for the CDR3 is TGTGCCAGCAGCGTAGACCCCGGGCAGGGTGTGAACACTGAAGCTTTCTTT. It codes for CASSVDPGQGVNTEAFF.

This clonotype was counted ten times or more. V usage is TRBV20-1 and J usage is TRBJ2-3, with 14 bases aligning to TRBD2. V lost 5 bases and J lost 6; bases outside the gene matches: 4. The CDR3 is made up of 14 amino acids. Per germline, CDR1 DFQATT and CDR2 SNEGSKA (reference sequence). The CDR3 here is CSAGLAGGGDTQYF. As DNA, the CDR3 is TGCAGTGCTGGACTAGCGGGGGGAGGGGATACGCAGTATTTT.

This clonotype was observed a few times. This chain uses TRBV4-1 with TRBJ1-2, with D uncertain. The ends were cut back, 1 base at V and 2 bases at J, with 8 bases in the middle. This CDR3 is built from 14 residues. Per germline, CDR1 MGHRA and CDR2 YSYEKL. DNA for the CDR3: TGCGCCAGCAGCCAAGGGGTACTGAACTATGGCTACACCTTC. Protein: CASSQGVLNYGYTF.

Concerning this clonotype itself: Being one base from a much bigger clone, this may be a read error. This chain uses TRBV7-2 with TRBJ2-7; no clear D gene. The CDR3 spans 13 residues. V was pared by 3 bases and J by 0 bases, with 6 bases between. Germline V CDR1 and CDR2: SGHTA, FQGNSA. CDR3 in amino acids: CASSFGFSYEQYF. CDR3 bases: TGTGCCAGCAGCTTCGGGTTCTCCTACGAGCAGTACTTC.

The chain combines TRBV12-3 or TRBV12-4 with TRBJ2-1, with TRBD2 matching 11 bases. The CDR3 runs 16 residues. V lost 6 bases and J lost 2; bases outside the gene matches: 6. CDR3 sequence reads: CASSPLAGEPYNEQFF. In DNA, the CDR3 is TGTGCCAGCAGCCCACTAGCGGGGGAACCCTACAATGAGCAGTTCTTC.

The CDR3 DNA reads TGTGCCAGCAATCGCACCGGGAACACTGAAGCTTTCTTT. This gives the protein CASNRTGNTEAFF. The V gene is TRBV12-3 or TRBV12-4, the J gene TRBJ1-1, with D uncertain. The V end was cut by 7 bases, the J end by 1 base, with 10 bases between. The CDR3 covers 13 residues.